A single sample gave rise to the 2 T cell receptor beta chains below, sequenced in a study of CD8 T cells in Susac syndrome. RNA totalling about 0.5 to 1 ug underwent reverse transcription with random hexamers. MiXCR was run by TCRdb on the immunoSEQ multiplex PCR reads, yielding one entry per CDR3 protein. The sample holds over 95,000 distinct CDR3 sequences, nearly 95% seen once. Sequencing was done on a sample of CD4+ T cells from PBMCs. These receptors were collected from a human donor in good health.

The chain employs TRBV11-1 and TRBJ2-5; D is uncertain. This CDR3 comprises 15 residues. Germline V lookup: CDR1 SGHAT, CDR2 FQDESV (reference sequence). V shed 1 base and J shed 3 bases, with 12 bases lying between them. Written as DNA, the CDR3 is TGTGCCAGCAGCTTAGGAGTTAGCCTAGAAGAGACCCAGTACTTC. Protein sequence: CASSLGVSLEETQYF. Variable domain in full (rest from reference TRBV11-1 and TRBJ2-5): EAEVAQSPRYKITEKSQAVAFWCDPISGHATLYWYRQILGQGPELLVQFQDESVVDDSQLPKDRFSAERLKGVDSTLKIQPAELGDSAMYLCASSLGVSLEETQYFGPGTRLLVL.

The gene calls are TRBV6-2 or TRBV6-3 and TRBJ1-1; the D is unclear. Germline V lookup: CDR1 MNHEY, CDR2 SVGEGT. The CDR3 runs to 12 residues. V lost 8 bases to trimming and J lost 4 bases, with 11 bases between them. The CDR3 region has the DNA TGTGCCAGCGGTGGAACGGCCACTGAAGCTTTCTTT. Its translation: CASGGTATEAFF.